A selection of T cell receptor beta chains follows, all from one sample in a study of naive and memory T cell subsets. TCRdb re-analysed the UMI-ligation and nested PCR reads in MiXCR, keeping a single row per CDR3 protein. This sample has 120,000 to 150,000 distinct CDR3 sequences; under 25% occur once, and the top ten carry 0.55% to 0.75%. The sequenced sample was naive CD8+ T cells from blood. These receptor sequences come from a human donor in good health. The CDR3 runs from the conserved cysteine through the conserved F or W. D genes are given only for firm matches. A row's size may be missing; if present it is once, few, many or a size class.

V gene,J gene,D gene,clone size,CDR3 DNA,CDR3 protein
TRBV10-3,TRBJ2-7,NA,few,TGTGCCATCAGCACCTCCTGGGAGCAGTACTTC,CAISTSWEQYF
TRBV6-5,TRBJ2-1,TRBD2,NA,TGTGCCAGCAGTAGAAGCCCTAGCGCGGGAGTCGACTACAATGAGCAGTTCTTC,CASSRSPSAGVDYNEQFF
TRBV15,TRBJ2-1,TRBD1,few,TGTGCCACCCAGGGGGAGCGGACCTACAATGAGCAGTTCTTC,CATQGERTYNEQFF
TRBV28,TRBJ2-1,TRBD2,NA,TGTGCCAGCAGTCTTAATGAAGCGGGACCGCAGTTCTTC,CASSLNEAGPQFF
TRBV27,TRBJ2-7,TRBD2,NA,TGTGCCAGCAGTTTAAGGGGACTAGCGGGATCTTACGAGCAGTACTTC,CASSLRGLAGSYEQYF
TRBV12-3/TRBV12-4,TRBJ2-3,TRBD1,NA,TGTGCCAGCAGTTTCTTGGACAGGGCAAGAGGCACAGATACGCAGTATTTT,CASSFLDRARGTDTQYF
TRBV7-2,TRBJ2-3,NA,NA,TGTGCCAGCAGCCCGCCGGCGCCGAGCACAGATACGCAGTATTTT,CASSPPAPSTDTQYF
TRBV10-3,TRBJ2-7,NA,NA,TGTGCCATCGGTGAGGGGCCTTCCTACGAGCAGTACTTC,CAIGEGPSYEQYF
TRBV6-1,TRBJ2-1,NA,few,TGTGCCAGCGCCGAGGGGAGCCCCTACAATGAGCAGTTCTTC,CASAEGSPYNEQFF
TRBV6-5,TRBJ2-3,TRBD1,NA,TGTGCCAGCACCAATGGGGACAGGGGTGGAGATACGCAGTATTTT,CASTNGDRGGDTQYF
TRBV5-1,TRBJ2-7,TRBD1,NA,TGCGCCAGCAGCATAAGACAGGGCGAGCAGTACTTC,CASSIRQGEQYF
TRBV20-1,TRBJ1-3,NA,few,TGCAGTGCCCCACCGAGCGGACGGGACTCTGGAAACACCATATATTTT,CSAPPSGRDSGNTIYF
TRBV5-1,TRBJ2-1,TRBD2,few,TGCGCCAGCAGCCTCCATTACAGCGGGAGGAGTAACGATGAGCAGTTCTTC,CASSLHYSGRSNDEQFF
TRBV6-4,TRBJ2-7,NA,few,TGTGCCAGCAGTGACGATGGGGGCAGTGAGCAGTACTTC,CASSDDGGSEQYF
TRBV7-8,TRBJ2-1,TRBD2,NA,TGTGCCAGCAGCTTCGGGACTAGCCGGCTTCGCTACAATGAGCAGTTCTTC,CASSFGTSRLRYNEQFF
TRBV5-6,TRBJ1-6,NA,NA,TGTGCCAGCAGCTTTTGGAAGGACTATAATTCACCCCTCCACTTT,CASSFWKDYNSPLHF
TRBV12-5,TRBJ2-6,NA,NA,TGTGCTAGTGGTTTCCGAGCAGACGAAAGAAACTCTGGGGCCAACGTCCTGACTTTC,CASGFRADERNSGANVLTF